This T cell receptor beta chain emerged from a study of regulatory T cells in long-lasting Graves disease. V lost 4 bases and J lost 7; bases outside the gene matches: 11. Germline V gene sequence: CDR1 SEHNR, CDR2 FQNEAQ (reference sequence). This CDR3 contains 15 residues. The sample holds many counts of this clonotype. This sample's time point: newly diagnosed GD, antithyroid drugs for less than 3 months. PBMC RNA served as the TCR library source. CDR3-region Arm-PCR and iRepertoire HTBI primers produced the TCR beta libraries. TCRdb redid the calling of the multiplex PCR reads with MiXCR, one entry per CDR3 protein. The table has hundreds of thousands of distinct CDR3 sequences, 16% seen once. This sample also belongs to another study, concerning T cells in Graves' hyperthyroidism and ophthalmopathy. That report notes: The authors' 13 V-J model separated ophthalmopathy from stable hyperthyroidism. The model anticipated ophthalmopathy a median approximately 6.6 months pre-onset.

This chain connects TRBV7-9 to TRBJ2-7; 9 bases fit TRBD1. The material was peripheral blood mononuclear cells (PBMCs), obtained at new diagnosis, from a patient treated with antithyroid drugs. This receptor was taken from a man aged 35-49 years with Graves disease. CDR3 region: CASSWWDREGVEQYF. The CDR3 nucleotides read TGTGCCAGCAGCTGGTGGGACAGGGAGGGCGTAGAGCAGTACTTC.